The entry that follows covers one T cell receptor (beta chain) sequence. Its specific antigen is unknown. No much larger clone exists at a distance of one base, and base qualities are not known. The CDR1 and CDR2 encoded by the germline V gene are SGHRS and YFSETQ. V gives up 0 bases and J gives up 0 bases, and the segment between their germline ends measures 7 bases. From cysteine to phenylalanine, the CDR3 is 15 amino acids long. The read is trimmed to its CDR3 DNA, 45 bases read in frame from base 1. The meaning of the sample's time point label: 100 days after allo-HCT. Blood from recipients was drawn roughly 28 days before transplant, then again at days 30, 100 and 180 after transplant. Nuclei Lysis Solution was used to extract genomic DNA from fresh or cryopreserved unfractionated peripheral blood mononuclear cells. The data are from a study of T cell clonotyping in hematopoietic cell transplantation (dated by TCRdb to about 2021). Study-wide context: In the study, 150 or so blood samples were gathered from a few dozen consecutive transplant recipients and their related donors. Recruitment of patients ran from 2015 to early 2017, and follow-up continued until September 2020 or until death. Broad study findings and their caveats: Broader TCR repertoire diversity after transplant was predicted by Inverse Simpson Index values from donors and from recipients before transplant. The sample size was limited and the cells went unsorted, which meant the CD4 and CD8 repertoire contributions could not be told apart. Only a small fraction of recipient repertoires overlapped donor repertoires, with over 97% appearing de novo at the given depth. A decrease in recipient TCR diversity was observed after transplant, and a progressive increase in pathologically expanded clonotypes was seen from day 30 to day 180.

The immunoSEQ assay, a bias-controlled multiplex PCR with V- and J-specific primers, was used to amplify TCR beta CDR3 regions from genomic DNA. In a second PCR step, the CDR3 amplicons were tagged with a proprietary barcode plus Illumina adapter sequences. An Illumina MiSeq instrument was used to sequence the CDR3 libraries. In the original analysis: immunoSEQ Analyzer 3.0 was used for export and quality control, with R Bioconductor and Immunarch used for downstream analyses. Only productive rearrangements in the normalized downsampled data set were used to calculate repertoire metrics. Pathologically expanded clonotypes were defined as those larger than 5 templates in the normalized cohort. The Inverse Simpson Index served as the measure of repertoire diversity. CMV-specificity analyses were carried out on the non-normalized data set to capture all clonotypes. TCRdb retrieved this table from immuneACCESS and kept in-frame rearrangements only. Not all clones are present; in checked studies, unresolved V genes account for under half, and no reason is known for the remainder. V, J and clone size are those of that table, while D and trimming were read from the DNA. The sample profile shows about 4,600 clones; approximately 80% of them were found once. Clones ranked in the top ten supply around 25% of the sample.

This clonotype was obtained from a female patient between 50 and 59 years old who had an allogeneic stem cell transplant from an unrelated donor, so the T cells may come from the graft donor. Some clones in this sample may be carry-over from other donors' samples. The rearranged segments are TRBV5-1 and TRBJ2-1; confidence is insufficient to name the D gene. The sequences come from peripheral blood mononuclear cells, collected 100 days after allogeneic stem cell transplant. The encoded CDR3 is CASSLARNSYNEQFF. The bases are TGCGCCAGCAGCTTGGCTCGAAACTCCTACAATGAGCAGTTCTTC.